The clone carrying this T cell receptor beta chain was recorded only once. These data come from a study of blood T cell repertoires in COVID-19. Libraries were prepared by immunoSEQ multiplex PCR; TCRdb keeps only in-frame clonotypes and omits some of them. The table shows about 300,000 clones, with approximately 84% occurring only once. This CDR3 contains 15 residues. Trimming took 2 bases from V and 2 from J; bases not matched to a gene: 7. CDR1 is SGDLS, CDR2 YYNGEE, per germline. The sample was PBMCs or T cells enriched from blood (not recorded which). The rearrangement joins TRBV9 to TRBJ2-7; 7 bases match TRBD2. The sequence was obtained from a man aged 25-45 years who had recovered from COVID-19. The CDR3 protein is CASSVRGGSPYEQYF. The CDR3 DNA follows: TGTGCCAGCAGCGTTAGGGGAGGGTCCCCCTACGAGCAGTACTTC.